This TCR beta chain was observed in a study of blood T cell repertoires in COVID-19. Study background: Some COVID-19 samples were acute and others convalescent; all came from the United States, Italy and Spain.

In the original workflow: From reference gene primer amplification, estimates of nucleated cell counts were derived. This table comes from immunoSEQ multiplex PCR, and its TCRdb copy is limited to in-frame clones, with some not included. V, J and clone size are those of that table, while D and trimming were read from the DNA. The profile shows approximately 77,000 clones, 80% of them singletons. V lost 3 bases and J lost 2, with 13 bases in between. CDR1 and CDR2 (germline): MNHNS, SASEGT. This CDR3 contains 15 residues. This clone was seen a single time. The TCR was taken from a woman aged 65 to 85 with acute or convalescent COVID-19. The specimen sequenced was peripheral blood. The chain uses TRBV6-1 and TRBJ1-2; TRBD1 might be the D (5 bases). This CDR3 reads CASSDGPDRNYGYTF. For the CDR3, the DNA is TGTGCCAGCAGTGATGGCCCCGACAGAAACTATGGCTACACCTTC.